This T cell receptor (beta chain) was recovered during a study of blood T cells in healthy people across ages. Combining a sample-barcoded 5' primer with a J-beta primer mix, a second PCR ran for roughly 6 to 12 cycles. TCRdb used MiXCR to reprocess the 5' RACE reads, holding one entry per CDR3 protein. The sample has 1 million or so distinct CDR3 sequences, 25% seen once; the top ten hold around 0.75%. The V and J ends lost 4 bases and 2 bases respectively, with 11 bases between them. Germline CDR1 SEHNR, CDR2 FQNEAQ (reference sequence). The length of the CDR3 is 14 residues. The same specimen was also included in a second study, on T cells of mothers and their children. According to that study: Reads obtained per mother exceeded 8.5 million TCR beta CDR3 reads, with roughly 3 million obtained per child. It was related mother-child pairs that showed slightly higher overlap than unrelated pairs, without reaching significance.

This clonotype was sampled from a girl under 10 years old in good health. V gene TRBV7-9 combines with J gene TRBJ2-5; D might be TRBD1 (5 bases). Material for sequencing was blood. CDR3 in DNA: TGTGCCAGCAGCTCCCCCAGGGCTCAAGAGACCCAGTACTTC. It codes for CASSSPRAQETQYF.